This T cell receptor (beta chain) was found in a study of chemoradiotherapy in HPV16-positive cancers. The study, taken as a whole, reports: Candidate HPV-specific clones and E7-related TCR motifs grew in tumor during treatment.

As concerns this clone: The target antigen is unknown.

Samples were taken several times over chemoradiotherapy. Generated by immunoSEQ multiplex PCR, the TCRdb table keeps only in-frame clones and is missing some. The sample includes about 9,000 clones, approximately 85% seen only once; the top ten take around 3.1%. This clonotype was sampled from a human donor with HPV-associated anogenital cancer. The sequenced sample was tumor tissue, obtained from a patient who underwent chemoradiotherapy.

The CDR3 protein is CASSDFGPYGYTF. For the CDR3, the DNA is TGTGCCAGCAGTGACTTTGGCCCCTATGGCTACACCTTC. The gene calls are TRBV6-1 and TRBJ1-2; no firm D call. V lost 3 bases and J 4 bases, leaving 9 bases between the germline ends. CDR1 and CDR2 from the germline V gene are MNHNS and SASEGT. The CDR3 runs to 13 residues.